Listed below are T cell receptor beta chains from one sample, sequenced in a study of beta chain features in type 1 diabetes. Assay used: immunoSEQ multiplex PCR; TCRdb lists only in-frame clones, some missing. The repertoire includes around 130,000 clones, about 16% of them detected once, and roughly 2.5% sits in the top ten. The sequenced sample was central memory CD4+ T cells from blood. Receptors were obtained from a man younger than 45 with type 1 diabetes. CDR3s include the opening cysteine and the closing phenylalanine or tryptophan. Fields, in order: clone size, V gene, D gene, J gene, CDR3 length, CDR3 protein, CDR3 DNA. A D gene is named only where the DNA matches it firmly. Size is omitted from some rows. Given values are once, few, many or a class for expanded clones.

>-|TRBV12-5|TRBD2|TRBJ2-5|13
CASGLTRGETQYF
TGTGCTAGTGGTCTCACGCGGGGGGAGACCCAGTACTTC
>few|TRBV13|-|TRBJ2-4|14
CASSLPGAKNIQYF
TGTGCCAGCAGCTTACCGGGGGCCAAAAACATTCAGTACTTC
>few|TRBV28|-|TRBJ1-5|12
CASSGTYQPQHF
TGTGCCAGCAGTGGTACCTATCAGCCCCAGCATTTT
>once|TRBV19|TRBD1|TRBJ1-1|12
CASRYRGTEAFF
TGTGCCAGTAGATACAGGGGAACTGAAGCTTTCTTT
>few|TRBV7-8|-|TRBJ1-2|12
CASSPGAFQVTF
TGTGCCAGCAGCCCGGGGGCATTCCAGGTCACCTTC
>-|TRBV6-1|-|TRBJ1-1|14
CASSEGPQGTEAFF
TGTGCCAGCAGTGAAGGACCCCAGGGGACTGAAGCTTTCTTT
>-|TRBV20-1|-|TRBJ1-3|11
CSARGVNTIYF
TGCAGTGCTCGAGGAGTGAACACCATATATTTT
>few|TRBV5-1|TRBD1|TRBJ2-7|17
CASSVTGGLFTSYEQYF
TGCGCCAGCAGCGTGACAGGGGGCCTCTTCACCTCCTACGAGCAGTACTTC
>few|TRBV30|-|TRBJ1-2|13
CAWSGSGDYGYTF
TGTGCCTGGAGTGGGTCGGGGGACTATGGCTACACCTTC
>-|TRBV6-5|TRBD1|TRBJ1-6|14
CASTNRGDNSPLHF
TGTGCCAGCACCAACAGGGGAGATAATTCACCCCTCCACTTT
>few|TRBV4-3|-|TRBJ2-3|13
CASSHQNTDTQYF
TGCGCCAGCAGCCACCAGAACACAGATACGCAGTATTTT
>-|TRBV7-8|-|TRBJ1-1|14
CASSLQVQNTEAFF
TGTGCCAGCAGTTTACAGGTCCAGAACACTGAAGCTTTCTTT
>few|TRBV4-3|-|TRBJ1-2|13
CASSQALDYGYTF
TGCGCCAGCAGCCAAGCCTTGGACTATGGCTACACCTTC
>once|TRBV30|-|TRBJ2-2|15
CAWSVERTGAGELFF
TGTGCCTGGAGTGTAGAGAGGACGGGGGCCGGGGAGCTGTTTTTT
>-|TRBV15|-|TRBJ1-2|13
CATRGLTGYGYTF
TGTGCCACCCGAGGGCTTACGGGCTATGGCTACACCTTC
>few|TRBV30|TRBD1|TRBJ1-4|16
CAWSHRWTGINEKLFF
TGTGCCTGGAGTCATCGTTGGACAGGGATTAATGAAAAACTGTTTTTT
>-|TRBV11-2|-|TRBJ2-3|12
CASSSAPDTQYF
TGTGCCAGCAGCTCGGCGCCAGATACGCAGTATTTT
>-|TRBV5-6|-|TRBJ1-3|14
CASSLLSSGNTIYF
TGTGCCAGCAGCTTGCTCTCCTCTGGAAACACCATATATTTT